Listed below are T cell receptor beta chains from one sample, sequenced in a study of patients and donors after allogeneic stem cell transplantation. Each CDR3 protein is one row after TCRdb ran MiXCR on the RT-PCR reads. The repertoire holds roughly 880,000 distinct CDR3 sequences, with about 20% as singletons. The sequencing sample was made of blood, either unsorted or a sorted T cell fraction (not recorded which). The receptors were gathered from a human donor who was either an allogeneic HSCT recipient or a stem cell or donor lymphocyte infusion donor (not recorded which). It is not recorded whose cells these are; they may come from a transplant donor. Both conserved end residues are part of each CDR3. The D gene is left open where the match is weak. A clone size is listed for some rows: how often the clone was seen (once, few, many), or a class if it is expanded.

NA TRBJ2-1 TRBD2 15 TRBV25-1 CASSSTSGERNEQFF TGTGCCAGCAGTTCGACTAGCGGGGAGAGAAATGAGCAGTTCTTC
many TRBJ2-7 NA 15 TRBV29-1 CSVDLGKGELGEQYF TGCAGCGTTGATTTGGGCAAGGGGGAGTTGGGGGAGCAGTACTTC
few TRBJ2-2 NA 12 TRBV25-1 CASSEWGGELFF TGTGCCAGCAGTGAATGGGGCGGGGAGCTGTTTTTT
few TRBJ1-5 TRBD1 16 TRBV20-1 CSARDRSLDSNQPQHF TGCAGTGCCCGGGACAGGTCGCTAGATAGCAATCAGCCCCAGCATTTT
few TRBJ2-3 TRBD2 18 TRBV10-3 CAISESEGSGGRTDTQYF TGTGCCATCAGTGAGTCAGAGGGCAGCGGGGGGCGCACAGATACGCAGTATTTT
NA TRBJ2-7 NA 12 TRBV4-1 CASSQGPDEQYF TGCGCCAGCAGCCAAGGGCCTGACGAGCAGTACTTC
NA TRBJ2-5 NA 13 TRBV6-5 CASSYDGQETQYF TGTGCCAGCAGTTACGACGGGCAAGAGACCCAGTACTTC
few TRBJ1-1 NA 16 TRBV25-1 CASSAPRGSADTEAFF TGTGCCAGCAGTGCGCCGCGGGGGTCCGCCGACACTGAAGCTTTCTTT
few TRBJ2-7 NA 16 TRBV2 CASSPIRGGRPYEQYF TGTGCCAGCAGTCCCATCAGGGGCGGAAGACCCTACGAGCAGTACTTC
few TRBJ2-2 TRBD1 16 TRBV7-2 CASSLGRGHSLGELFF TGTGCCAGCAGCTTGGGAAGGGGGCATAGTCTGGGGGAGCTGTTTTTT
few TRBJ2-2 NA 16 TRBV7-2 CASNLRSSSGTGELFF TGTGCCAGCAACCTGCGCAGTTCCTCGGGCACCGGGGAGCTGTTTTTT
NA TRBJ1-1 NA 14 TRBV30 CAWSGVSYNTEAFF TGTGCCTGGAGTGGTGTCAGCTATAACACTGAAGCTTTCTTT
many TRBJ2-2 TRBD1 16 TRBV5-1 CASSLLGTVNTGELFF TGCGCCAGCAGCTTGCTTGGGACAGTGAACACCGGGGAGCTGTTTTTT
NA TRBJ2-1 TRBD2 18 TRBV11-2 CASSLQSGGAIIYNEQFF TGTGCCAGCAGCTTACAAAGCGGGGGGGCCATAATTTACAATGAGCAGTTCTTC
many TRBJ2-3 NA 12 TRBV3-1 CASSRKGDTQYF TGTGCCAGCAGCCGAAAGGGAGATACGCAGTATTTT
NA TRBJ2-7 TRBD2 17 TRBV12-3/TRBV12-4 CASSRGGTSGTPYEQYF TGTGCCAGCAGTCGTGGCGGGACTAGCGGGACCCCCTACGAGCAGTACTTC
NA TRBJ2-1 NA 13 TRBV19 CASSISGSYEQFF TGTGCCAGTAGTATTTCGGGTTCCTATGAGCAGTTCTTC
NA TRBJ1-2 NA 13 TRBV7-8 CASAGGFSYGYTF TGTGCCAGCGCTGGAGGGTTTAGCTATGGCTACACCTTC
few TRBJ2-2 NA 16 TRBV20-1 CSARRVTGTNTGELFF TGCAGTGCTAGAAGGGTAACTGGAACGAACACCGGGGAGCTGTTTTTT
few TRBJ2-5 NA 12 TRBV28 CASTSGLETQYF TGTGCCAGCACCTCAGGTTTGGAGACCCAGTACTTC
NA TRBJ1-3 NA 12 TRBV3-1 CASSQPGDTIYF TGTGCCAGCAGCCAACCAGGGGACACCATATATTTT
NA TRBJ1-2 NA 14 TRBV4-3 CASSQVRNAYGYTF TGCGCCAGCAGCCAAGTCCGCAACGCCTATGGCTACACCTTC
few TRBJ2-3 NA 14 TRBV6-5 CASSYGVGTDTQYF TGTGCCAGCAGTTACGGAGTTGGCACAGATACGCAGTATTTT
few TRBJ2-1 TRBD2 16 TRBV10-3 CAISGELAEKGREQFF TGTGCCATCAGTGGAGAGCTAGCGGAGAAGGGTCGGGAGCAGTTCTTC
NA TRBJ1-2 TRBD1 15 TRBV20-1 CSARSRTGTNYGYTF TGCAGTGCTAGATCACGGACAGGAACTAACTATGGCTACACCTTC
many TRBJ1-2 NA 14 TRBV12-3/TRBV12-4 CASTSGPEGYGYTF TGTGCCAGCACGTCGGGACCCGAAGGCTATGGCTACACCTTC
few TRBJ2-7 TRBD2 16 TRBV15 CATSRDLRTSGYEQYF TGTGCCACCAGCAGAGATCTCCGGACTAGCGGATACGAGCAGTACTTC
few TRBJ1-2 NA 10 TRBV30 CAWGDYGYTF TGTGCCTGGGGGGACTATGGCTACACCTTC
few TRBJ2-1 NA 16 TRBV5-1 CASSLIASENGNEQFF TGCGCCAGCAGCTTGATTGCTAGCGAGAACGGGAATGAGCAGTTCTTC
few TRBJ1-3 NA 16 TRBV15 CATSTLQRSSGNTIYF TGTGCCACCAGCACCCTGCAGCGGAGCTCTGGAAACACCATATATTTT
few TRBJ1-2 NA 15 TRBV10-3 CAIVGADDPYYGYTF TGTGCCATCGTTGGGGCAGACGACCCCTACTATGGCTACACCTTC
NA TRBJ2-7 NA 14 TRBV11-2 CASSFQTTGYEQYF TGTGCCAGCAGCTTCCAGACGACAGGCTACGAGCAGTACTTC
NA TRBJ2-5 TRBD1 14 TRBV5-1 CASSRQGIGETQYF TGCGCCAGCAGCCGACAGGGGATTGGAGAGACCCAGTACTTC
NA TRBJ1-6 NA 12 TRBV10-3 CAISDPNSPLHF TGTGCCATCAGTGATCCCAATTCACCCCTCCACTTT
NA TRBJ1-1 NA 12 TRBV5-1 CASSLEGMGAFF TGCGCCAGCAGCTTGGAAGGGATGGGAGCTTTCTTT
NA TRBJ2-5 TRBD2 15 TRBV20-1 CSASTRTSERETQYF TGCAGTGCTTCTACACGGACTAGCGAACGGGAGACCCAGTACTTC
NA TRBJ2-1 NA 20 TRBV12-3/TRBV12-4 CASSLRVARGGGISYNEQFF TGTGCCAGCAGTTTAAGGGTTGCGCGGGGAGGGGGGATCTCCTACAATGAGCAGTTCTTC
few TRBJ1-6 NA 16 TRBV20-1 CSAGSGLASYNSPLHF TGCAGTGCGGGTAGTGGGTTGGCATCCTATAATTCACCCCTCCACTTT
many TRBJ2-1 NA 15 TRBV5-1 CASSLGGRDYNEQFF TGCGCCAGCAGCTTAGGAGGCAGGGACTACAATGAGCAGTTCTTC
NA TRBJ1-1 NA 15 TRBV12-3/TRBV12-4 CASSSGPRWATEAFF TGTGCCAGCAGTTCCGGGCCAAGATGGGCCACTGAAGCTTTCTTT
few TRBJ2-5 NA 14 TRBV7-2 CASSLALYQETQYF TGTGCCAGCAGCTTAGCGCTTTACCAAGAGACCCAGTACTTC
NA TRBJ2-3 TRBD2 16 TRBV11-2 CASSPRTSSPSDTQYF TGTGCCAGCAGCCCACGGACTAGCAGCCCATCAGATACGCAGTATTTT
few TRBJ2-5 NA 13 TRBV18 CATRQGGGETQYF TGTGCCACCCGCCAGGGGGGCGGTGAGACCCAGTACTTC
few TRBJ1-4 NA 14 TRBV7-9 CASSLSGRNEKLFF TGTGCCAGCAGCTTATCCGGGAGAAATGAAAAACTGTTTTTT
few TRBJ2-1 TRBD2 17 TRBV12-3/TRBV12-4 CASSLGILAGGYNEQFF TGTGCCAGCAGTTTAGGTATTCTAGCGGGAGGGTACAATGAGCAGTTCTTC
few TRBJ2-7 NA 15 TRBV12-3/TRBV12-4 CASSLGRDKLYEQYF TGTGCCAGCAGTTTAGGGCGGGACAAGCTCTACGAGCAGTACTTC
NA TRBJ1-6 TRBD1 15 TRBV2 CASRLQGFNNSPLHF TGTGCCAGCCGATTACAGGGGTTCAATAATTCACCCCTCCACTTT
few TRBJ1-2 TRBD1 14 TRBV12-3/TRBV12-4 CASRHGQGVNGYTF TGTGCCAGCAGACACGGACAGGGGGTGAATGGCTACACCTTC
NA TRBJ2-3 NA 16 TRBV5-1 CASTDRQDILTDTQYF TGCGCCAGCACCGACAGGCAGGACATACTCACAGATACGCAGTATTTT
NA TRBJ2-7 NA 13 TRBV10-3 CAITTGPSYEQYF TGTGCCATCACTACAGGGCCCTCCTACGAGCAGTACTTC
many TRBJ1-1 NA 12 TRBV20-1 CSATFKTTEAFF TGCAGTGCTACCTTCAAGACCACTGAAGCTTTCTTT
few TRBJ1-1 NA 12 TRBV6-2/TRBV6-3 CASSNGNTEAFF TGTGCCAGCAGCAACGGGAACACTGAAGCTTTCTTT
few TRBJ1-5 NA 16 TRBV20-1 CSAPGHRKSSNQPQHF TGCAGTGCCCCGGGACATAGAAAGTCTAGCAATCAGCCCCAGCATTTT
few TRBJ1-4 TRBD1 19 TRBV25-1 CASSEWEGDRGLVNEKLFF TGTGCCAGCAGTGAATGGGAAGGGGACAGGGGGCTTGTAAATGAAAAACTGTTTTTT
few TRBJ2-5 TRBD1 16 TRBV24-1 CATSDSGTGTEETQYF TGTGCCACCAGTGACTCCGGGACAGGGACCGAAGAGACCCAGTACTTC